This T cell receptor (beta chain) was retrieved from a study of blood T cell repertoires in COVID-19. Study-wide background: Researchers got acute and convalescent COVID-19 samples from the United States, Italy and Spain. T cells, B-cell-depleted T cells, or PBMCs supplied cDNA or gDNA.

In the authors' workflow: Reference gene primer amplification in the assay estimated nucleated cell counts. Data came from immunoSEQ multiplex PCR; TCRdb stores just in-frame clones and leaves some out. The V and J calls and the clone size are those of that table, but D and trimming were determined from the DNA. The sample has approximately 170,000 clones, 80% to 90% seen once. V lost 7 bases and J lost 2, with 19 bases in between. Per the germline V gene, CDR1 is MDHEN and CDR2 is SYDVKM. CDR3 length: 16 residues. The J gene is TRBJ2-3, the V gene TRBV28; tentative D call: TRBD2 (5 bases). Specimen: peripheral blood. This TCR came from a man aged 18 to 30 who had recovered from COVID-19. The CDR3 DNA is TGTGCCAGCACTGGGGTCCGGAGCGGTCTCACAGATACGCAGTATTTT. Translation gives CASTGVRSGLTDTQYF.